This record covers a single T cell receptor (beta chain). This clone's antigen is unknown. The record has no base qualities; no much larger clone is one base away. Reading the germline V gene (reference sequence) gives CDR1 SEHNR and CDR2 FQNEAQ. Inclusive of the bounding cysteine and phenylalanine, the CDR3 is 14 residues long. Only the CDR3 DNA stays, 42 bases, in frame from base 1. At the junction V is shortened by 4 bases and J by 7 bases, with 16 bases in between. The cohort comprised hundreds of healthy bone marrow donors. Cohort members were all nominally healthy when sampled, although unrecorded immune exposures were likely present. The donor tested CMV seronegative and was one of the 352 seronegative cohort members. Every donor gave a peripheral blood sample, and the peripheral blood mononuclear cells from that sample were used for TCR beta sequencing. The Qiagen DNeasy Blood Extraction Kit was used to extract genomic DNA from the blood cell samples.

This entry belongs to a study of cytomegalovirus exposure and HLA in healthy donors (dated by TCRdb to 2015 to 2018). About the investigation overall: In an earlier analysis of roughly 500 of the donors, under 300 Gb of sequence data and 100 million or so unique TCR beta sequences from about 190 million T cells were reported. The later analysis used no new phenotypic data to find candidate immune exposures, relying instead on TCR beta sequences and their occurrence across donors. HLA typing included class I and class II loci at four-digit resolution. High-throughput TCR immunosequencing, statistical association of individual TCRs with disease status, and machine learning were combined to predict cytomegalovirus infection status. All discovery cohort repertoires had been generated using a single sequencing platform. The T cell repertoires of 700 or so subjects were profiled by immunosequencing and related to cytomegalovirus serostatus. The aim of the study was to test whether cataloging public T cell receptors could identify signatures of past pathogen exposure. The number of typed donors differed by locus: about 620-640 for A, B, C, DRB1 and DQB1; roughly 510 for DQA1; over 600 for DPA1; and around 470 for DPB1. An early release that covered fewer than 750 HLA-typed donors contained approximately 320 gigabases of sequencing data and around 85 million unique TCR sequences. Among some 400 genotyped donors of the cohort, an average of roughly 230,000 unique TCR beta nucleotide sequences was sequenced per donor, of which about 19% were non-productive. Donor age, sex, ethnicity and CMV serostatus were compiled together with the repertoire data. Roughly five DR-DQ haplotypes were handled as single units for association and clustering because linkage in the cohort was strong. In a later analysis, previously published TCR beta repertoires from more than 500 donors were re-analyzed and high-resolution HLA genotyping was added so that TCR occurrence patterns could be studied. Along with the roughly 710-subject first cohort, a separate validation cohort of some 130 different subjects was used. Among the roughly 380 genotyped donors, about 85% belonged to the genetic ancestry cluster associated with self-reported Caucasian donors. Genome-wide SNP genotypes for about 65% of the roughly 670 donors were used in a later genetic analysis, which treated that subset as a discovery cohort. To decide whether each TCR beta V gene segment behaved as functional or pseudogenic, an earlier analysis of fewer than 750 of the donors relied on high-throughput TCR beta sequencing. What the authors observed across the whole study: In both the original and validation cohorts, the classifier was reported to diagnose cytomegalovirus status with high specificity and sensitivity. Because HLA typing was missing for some donors at each locus, association tests included only the typed subset. Most TCR sequences were observed very rarely across donors, whereas some public TCRs were present in many individuals. CMV serostatus was the only immune exposure information available for the cohort. The 87-base-pair reads could not distinguish some IMGT-functional V segments, including TRBV6-2 and TRBV6-3, so those segments were excluded. An earlier analysis of roughly 570 of the donors showed that most TCR beta V segments appeared in productive rearrangements either about 90% or about 30% of the time, which broadly matched IMGT annotations. Sequencing depth was assumed to be roughly uniform across donors in the presence/absence analyses, though that assumption may not hold. A few of the identified cytomegalovirus-associated TCR beta chains were confirmed in vitro to be specific for cytomegalovirus antigens. The study gave a list of about 150 TCR beta chains associated with cytomegalovirus. In a later genetic analysis, fewer N-insertions in productive TCRs were reported among donors in an Asian-associated ancestry cluster than the approximately 710-donor mean. A later analysis reported that several top co-occurrence clusters appeared linked to parvovirus B19, influenza, CMV and Epstein-Barr virus. The cohort was sequenced for TCR beta chains only, and without alpha or paired-chain data the features that could be detected were limited. In a later genetic analysis, a missense DCLRE1C variant was associated with V-gene and J-gene trimming of TCR beta chains, and the association was replicated in an independent cohort. Because counts were too low, approximately 15 rarely observed V segments, including chromosome 9 orphons, were excluded from the earlier analysis of around 590 of the donors. When HLA alleles, especially DR and DQ, strongly co-occurred, attributing TCR associations to individual alleles was difficult. A later analysis associated about 17,000 TCR beta sequences with specific HLA alleles at a false discovery rate of 0.05. A later analysis found that HLA-associated TCR beta chains were more clonally expanded and had lower generation probabilities than equally common non-associated chains. Most CMV-associated TCR beta chains appeared to be HLA-restricted in a later analysis, and the HLA associations seemed to be driven largely by CMV exposure. According to the authors, the approach could potentially be generalized to other disease states and immunological phenotypes. A cluster of highly shared sequence variants was judged likely to represent a technical artifact of the sequencing pipeline. A further reported finding was that TCR beta sequences accurately predicted the HLA-A and HLA-B alleles for most subjects in the first cohort. In a later analysis, the rate of TCR association differed among HLA loci, with DRB1 alleles having the most associated TCRs and HLA-C alleles having the fewest. Linkage disequilibrium might explain the correlated functional status among segregating V segments, but an unknown experimental factor could not be excluded.

Library preparation was by the immunoSEQ multiplex PCR assay. The multiplex PCR relied on a mix of 60 forward primers for TCR Vbeta segments and 13 reverse primers for TCR Jbeta segments. The CDR3 region of rearranged TCR beta genes was amplified from genomic DNA with a multiplex PCR assay. On the Illumina HiSeq System, the amplified TCR beta libraries were sequenced as 87-base-pair reads. Per the source publication's procedure: A later analysis counted about 82 million unique TCR beta chains across the 650 to 700 repertoires, and around 9.9 million of these chains were shared by at least two donors. To remove PCR and sequencing errors, raw reads were error-corrected and collapsed into unique sequences using a nearest-neighbor algorithm that merged closely related sequences. V, D and J gene segments were assigned by aligning CDR3 sequences to IMGT reference sequences. For a sequence to be retained, a match of at least six nucleotides to both a V gene segment and a J gene segment was required. Rearrangements were classified as productive when the CDR3 lacked stop codons and remained in frame with V and J, and all other rearrangements were classified as non-productive. Following IMGT convention, CDR3 was defined as the stretch from the second conserved V-encoded cysteine up to the conserved J-encoded phenylalanine. Sequences without an unambiguous match to a single V gene segment were excluded from the earlier analysis of several hundred of the donors. In an earlier analysis of more than 500 of the donors, a V segment was called functional when productive rearrangements were above 56.7%, and segregating when the standard deviation between donors exceeded 5%. A statistical classification framework was developed to diagnose cytomegalovirus status using the catalog of TCR beta chain sequences. In a later analysis, V and J genes were assigned by comparing TCR nucleotide sequences against IMGT/GENE-DB human TR gene sequences. In a later analysis, CDR3 sequences and most-parsimonious VDJ recombination scenarios were assigned using the TCRdist pipeline. In a later analysis, every TCR beta chain was defined by the combination of its CDR3 amino acid sequence and its V-gene family, and reads without a unique V-gene family were dropped. A later analysis removed several hundred highly shared, low-generation-probability nucleotide sequences to deal with suspected cross-contamination and a sequencing artifact. For each public chain, a later analysis derived a clonal expansion index from normalized ranks of inferred template counts within each repertoire. A later analysis computed generation probabilities with a VDJ recombination model fitted to out-of-frame rearrangements, and checked the results against IGoR. In a later analysis, TCR-TCR, TCR-HLA and TCR-CMV co-occurrence was scored with hypergeometric tests, and a repertoire-size bias correction was applied to TCR pairs. False discovery rates were estimated in a later analysis by permuting HLA or CMV assignments 20 times. In a later analysis, co-occurring TCRs were grouped using DBSCAN, and TCRdist sequence similarity was added for clustering within HLA-allele-positive subsets. Co-occurrence clustering excluded repertoires with fewer than 30,000 or more than 120,000 public chains, plus five with anomalous nucleotide sharing. As stored in TCRdb, this immuneACCESS dataset retains in-frame rearrangements with V and J assigned. A fraction of the clones does not appear; measured against another copy, unresolved V genes explain less than half of the discrepancy, and the remainder lacks a known reason. That table is the source of V, J and clone size, and D and trimming were worked out from the DNA. This sample has about 140,000 clones in its table, and about 79% of those were observed once. The ten largest clones take up roughly 2.8% of the sample.

The sequenced sample consisted of PBMCs. The sequence came from a male donor in good health and CMV-seronegative. The chain joins TRBV7-9 to TRBJ1-2; possibly the D gene is TRBD1, per 6 matching bases. The CDR3 region has the sequence CASSSFYREGGYTF. The DNA reads TGTGCCAGCAGCTCCTTCTACAGGGAGGGTGGCTACACCTTC.